This TCR beta chain was obtained from a study of T-cell memory formation after mild COVID-19. Study-level background: In these data, TCR clusters were largely donor specific.

This clonotype has more than one count but fewer than ten. The antigen remains unidentified. Study-level points and caveats: Confirmation was lacking for SARS-CoV-2 specificity of second-wave clones that peaked on day 37. The study found contracting CD4+ clones mainly in CM and EM and contracting CD8+ clones in EMRA.

V was pared by 0 bases and J by 6 bases, with 13 bases between. Germline V CDR1 and CDR2: SGHRS, YFSETQ. This CDR3 spans 14 amino acids. Employing constant-segment primers, 5'RACE generated TCR alpha and TCR beta cDNA libraries bearing sample barcodes and UMIs. From the 5' RACE reads, TCRdb called clonotypes with MiXCR, one entry per CDR3 protein. The sample includes about 560,000 distinct CDR3 sequences, about 20% of them seen just once. V is TRBV5-1 and J is TRBJ2-7; the D gene could be TRBD1 or TRBD2 (5 bases each). This receptor was taken from an adult woman who had mild COVID-19 (a few samples of this study predate the infection). Cell type and time point are not known. The material sequenced was PBMCs or a T cell subset sorted from them (not recorded which). The CDR3 spells CASSLDEGRGEQYF. The CDR3 bases are TGCGCCAGCAGCTTGGATGAGGGAAGGGGCGAGCAGTACTTC.